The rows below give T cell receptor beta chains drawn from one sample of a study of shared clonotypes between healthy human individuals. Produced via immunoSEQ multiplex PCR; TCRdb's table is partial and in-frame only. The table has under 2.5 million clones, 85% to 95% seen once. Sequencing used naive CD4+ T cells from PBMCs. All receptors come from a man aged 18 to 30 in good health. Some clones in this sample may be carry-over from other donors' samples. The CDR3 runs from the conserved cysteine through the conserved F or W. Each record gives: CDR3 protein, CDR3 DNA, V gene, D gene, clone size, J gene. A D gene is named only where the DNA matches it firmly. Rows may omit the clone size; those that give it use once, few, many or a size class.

CDR3aa: CASSEQGTATDTQYF
CDR3nt: TGTGCCAGCAGTGAACAAGGGACAGCCACAGATACGCAGTATTTT
v_gene: TRBV2
d_gene: TRBD1
abundance: -
j_gene: TRBJ2-3

CDR3aa: CASSKGQGRTDTQYF
CDR3nt: TGTGCCAGTAGTAAGGGACAGGGCCGCACAGATACGCAGTATTTT
v_gene: TRBV19
d_gene: TRBD1
abundance: -
j_gene: TRBJ2-3

CDR3aa: CASSVEYGTLTDTQYF
CDR3nt: TGTGCCAGCAGCGTAGAGTACGGGACACTCACAGATACGCAGTATTTT
v_gene: TRBV9
d_gene: -
abundance: -
j_gene: TRBJ2-3

CDR3aa: CASSSDSEAFF
CDR3nt: TGTGCCAGCAGTTCTGACAGTGAAGCTTTCTTT
v_gene: TRBV6-6
d_gene: -
abundance: -
j_gene: TRBJ1-1

CDR3aa: CASSIGLGFYEQYF
CDR3nt: TGTGCCAGTAGTATAGGACTGGGCTTCTACGAGCAGTACTTC
v_gene: TRBV19
d_gene: -
abundance: -
j_gene: TRBJ2-7

CDR3aa: CASSGGDRGRHQPQHF
CDR3nt: TGTGCCAGCAGCGGGGGGGACAGGGGAAGACATCAGCCCCAGCATTTT
v_gene: TRBV5-8
d_gene: TRBD1
abundance: -
j_gene: TRBJ1-5

CDR3aa: CASSLARARGSEQFF
CDR3nt: TGTGCCAGCAGCTTGGCCCGAGCAAGGGGCAGTGAGCAGTTCTTC
v_gene: TRBV11-3
d_gene: -
abundance: -
j_gene: TRBJ2-1

CDR3aa: CASKLGEETQYF
CDR3nt: TGCGCCAGCAAGCTTGGCGAAGAGACCCAGTACTTC
v_gene: TRBV5-1
d_gene: -
abundance: -
j_gene: TRBJ2-5

CDR3aa: CASSSRPGTGNQPQHF
CDR3nt: TGCGCCAGCAGCTCGCGGCCGGGTACTGGCAATCAGCCCCAGCATTTT
v_gene: TRBV5-1
d_gene: -
abundance: -
j_gene: TRBJ1-5

CDR3aa: CSAWDRGYNEQFF
CDR3nt: TGCAGCGCCTGGGACAGGGGTTACAATGAGCAGTTCTTC
v_gene: TRBV29-1
d_gene: TRBD1
abundance: -
j_gene: TRBJ2-1

CDR3aa: CASSPTRTAAYEQYF
CDR3nt: TGCGCCAGCAGCCCAACTAGGACGGCGGCCTACGAGCAGTACTTC
v_gene: TRBV4-3
d_gene: -
abundance: -
j_gene: TRBJ2-7

CDR3aa: CASRQPGQSYEQYF
CDR3nt: TGCGCCAGCAGGCAACCGGGACAGAGTTACGAGCAGTACTTC
v_gene: TRBV5-1
d_gene: TRBD1
abundance: -
j_gene: TRBJ2-7

CDR3aa: CASSQVAGSEAFF
CDR3nt: TGTGCCAGCAGCCAAGTCGCAGGGTCAGAAGCTTTCTTT
v_gene: TRBV14
d_gene: -
abundance: -
j_gene: TRBJ1-1

CDR3aa: CASSPIGRGDTDTQYF
CDR3nt: TGTGCCAGCTCACCAATTGGGCGGGGGGACACAGATACGCAGTATTTT
v_gene: TRBV18
d_gene: TRBD2
abundance: -
j_gene: TRBJ2-3

CDR3aa: CASSVPMTSGYNEQFF
CDR3nt: TGTGCCAGCAGCGTGCCGATGACTAGCGGTTACAATGAGCAGTTCTTC
v_gene: TRBV5-6
d_gene: TRBD2
abundance: -
j_gene: TRBJ2-1

CDR3aa: CASRPGGVKETQYF
CDR3nt: TGCGCCAGTCGTCCCGGGGGGGTTAAGGAGACCCAGTACTTC
v_gene: TRBV5-1
d_gene: TRBD2
abundance: -
j_gene: TRBJ2-5

CDR3aa: CASRPRGQVGETQYF
CDR3nt: TGTGCCAGCCGCCCAAGGGGGCAGGTTGGAGAGACCCAGTACTTC
v_gene: TRBV6-5
d_gene: TRBD1
abundance: -
j_gene: TRBJ2-5

CDR3aa: CASSLLGGNIQYF
CDR3nt: TGTGCCAGCAGCTTACTAGGAGGTAACATTCAGTACTTC
v_gene: TRBV7-2
d_gene: -
abundance: -
j_gene: TRBJ2-4

CDR3aa: CASGLDPGELFF
CDR3nt: TGTGCTAGTGGCCTCGACCCCGGGGAGCTGTTTTTT
v_gene: TRBV12-5
d_gene: -
abundance: -
j_gene: TRBJ2-2

CDR3aa: CASSPVPPGQGSYEQYF
CDR3nt: TGTGCCAGCAGCCCCGTGCCTCCGGGACAGGGGTCCTACGAGCAGTACTTC
v_gene: TRBV7-9
d_gene: TRBD1
abundance: -
j_gene: TRBJ2-7

CDR3aa: CASSSRQQGSYGYTF
CDR3nt: TGTGCCAGCAGTTCCCGACAACAGGGGAGCTATGGCTACACCTTC
v_gene: TRBV2
d_gene: TRBD1
abundance: -
j_gene: TRBJ1-2

CDR3aa: CASSLFTGPNYGYTF
CDR3nt: TGTGCCAGCAGTTTATTTACAGGACCTAACTATGGCTACACCTTC
v_gene: TRBV28
d_gene: -
abundance: -
j_gene: TRBJ1-2

CDR3aa: CASSKVPPTSSYNEQFF
CDR3nt: TGTGCCAGCAGCAAAGTCCCCCCCACAAGCTCCTACAATGAGCAGTTCTTC
v_gene: TRBV21-1
d_gene: -
abundance: -
j_gene: TRBJ2-1

CDR3aa: CASSSGTGDSGQPQHF
CDR3nt: TGTGCCAGCAGCTCCGGGACAGGGGACAGCGGTCAGCCCCAGCATTTT
v_gene: TRBV7-9
d_gene: TRBD1
abundance: -
j_gene: TRBJ1-5

CDR3aa: CASSSTEFIGELFF
CDR3nt: TGCGCCAGCAGCTCAACGGAGTTCATCGGGGAGCTGTTTTTT
v_gene: TRBV5-1
d_gene: -
abundance: -
j_gene: TRBJ2-2

CDR3aa: CASSGQTDSNQPQHF
CDR3nt: TGTGCCAGCAGTGGACAGACAGATAGCAATCAGCCCCAGCATTTT
v_gene: TRBV6-1
d_gene: -
abundance: -
j_gene: TRBJ1-5

CDR3aa: CASSQGGSFSGSRKETQYF
CDR3nt: TGCGCCAGCAGCCAAGGGGGGTCGTTTAGCGGGAGTCGGAAAGAGACCCAGTACTTC
v_gene: TRBV4-1
d_gene: TRBD2
abundance: -
j_gene: TRBJ2-5

CDR3aa: CASSLDGGNYNEQFF
CDR3nt: TGTGCCAGCAGCTTAGATGGGGGGAACTACAATGAGCAGTTCTTC
v_gene: TRBV7-3
d_gene: -
abundance: -
j_gene: TRBJ2-1

CDR3aa: CASSSQTGPNQPQHF
CDR3nt: TGTGCCAGCAGTTCCCAGACAGGGCCCAATCAGCCCCAGCATTTT
v_gene: TRBV27
d_gene: TRBD1
abundance: -
j_gene: TRBJ1-5

CDR3aa: CASSLTGQAAGTQYF
CDR3nt: TGCGCCAGCAGCTTGACCGGACAGGCCGCGGGGACCCAGTACTTC
v_gene: TRBV5-1
d_gene: TRBD1
abundance: -
j_gene: TRBJ2-5

CDR3aa: CSVQGMYSLEAFF
CDR3nt: TGCAGCGTTCAGGGTATGTACTCCCTTGAAGCTTTCTTT
v_gene: TRBV29-1
d_gene: -
abundance: -
j_gene: TRBJ1-1

CDR3aa: CASSSRGSYNEQFF
CDR3nt: TGTGCCAGCAGCTCCCGCGGGAGCTACAATGAGCAGTTCTTC
v_gene: TRBV5-4
d_gene: TRBD2
abundance: -
j_gene: TRBJ2-1

CDR3aa: CASSPPGSGRAYEQYF
CDR3nt: TGTGCCAGCTCACCCCCGGGTAGCGGGAGAGCCTACGAGCAGTACTTC
v_gene: TRBV18
d_gene: TRBD2
abundance: -
j_gene: TRBJ2-7

CDR3aa: CASSPSDGGPYEQYF
CDR3nt: TGCGCCAGCAGCCCATCGGACGGAGGCCCCTACGAGCAGTACTTC
v_gene: TRBV4-3
d_gene: -
abundance: -
j_gene: TRBJ2-7

CDR3aa: CASSEAGVGGYEQYF
CDR3nt: TGTGCCAGCAGTGAAGCGGGGGTGGGCGGCTACGAGCAGTACTTC
v_gene: TRBV6-1
d_gene: -
abundance: -
j_gene: TRBJ2-7

CDR3aa: CASSVRDSNTEAFF
CDR3nt: TGTGCCAGCAGCGTAAGGGACTCGAACACTGAAGCTTTCTTT
v_gene: TRBV9
d_gene: -
abundance: -
j_gene: TRBJ1-1

CDR3aa: CASSLDRGGEQYF
CDR3nt: TGTGCCAGCAGCTTGGACAGGGGCGGCGAGCAGTACTTC
v_gene: TRBV5-6
d_gene: TRBD1
abundance: -
j_gene: TRBJ2-7

CDR3aa: CASRDPLSYNEQFF
CDR3nt: TGCGCCAGCAGGGATCCCCTCTCCTACAATGAGCAGTTCTTC
v_gene: TRBV10-1
d_gene: -
abundance: -
j_gene: TRBJ2-1

CDR3aa: CASSVELAANTGELFF
CDR3nt: TGTGCCAGCAGCGTAGAACTAGCGGCGAACACCGGGGAGCTGTTTTTT
v_gene: TRBV9
d_gene: TRBD2
abundance: -
j_gene: TRBJ2-2

CDR3aa: CASSLDRLVPNF
CDR3nt: TGTGCCAGCAGTTTAGACAGGTTGGTCCCCAACTTC
v_gene: TRBV6-1
d_gene: -
abundance: -
j_gene: TRBJ2-7

CDR3aa: CASSKAHQGRAFF
CDR3nt: TGTGCCAGCAGCAAAGCGCATCAGGGGAGGGCTTTCTTT
v_gene: TRBV21-1
d_gene: -
abundance: -
j_gene: TRBJ1-1

CDR3aa: CASSPGQQETQYF
CDR3nt: TGTGCCAGCAGCCCGGGACAGCAAGAGACCCAGTACTTC
v_gene: TRBV28
d_gene: TRBD1
abundance: -
j_gene: TRBJ2-5

CDR3aa: CASRYGDWSYEQYF
CDR3nt: TGTGCCAGCAGATACGGGGACTGGTCCTACGAGCAGTACTTC
v_gene: TRBV2
d_gene: -
abundance: once
j_gene: TRBJ2-7